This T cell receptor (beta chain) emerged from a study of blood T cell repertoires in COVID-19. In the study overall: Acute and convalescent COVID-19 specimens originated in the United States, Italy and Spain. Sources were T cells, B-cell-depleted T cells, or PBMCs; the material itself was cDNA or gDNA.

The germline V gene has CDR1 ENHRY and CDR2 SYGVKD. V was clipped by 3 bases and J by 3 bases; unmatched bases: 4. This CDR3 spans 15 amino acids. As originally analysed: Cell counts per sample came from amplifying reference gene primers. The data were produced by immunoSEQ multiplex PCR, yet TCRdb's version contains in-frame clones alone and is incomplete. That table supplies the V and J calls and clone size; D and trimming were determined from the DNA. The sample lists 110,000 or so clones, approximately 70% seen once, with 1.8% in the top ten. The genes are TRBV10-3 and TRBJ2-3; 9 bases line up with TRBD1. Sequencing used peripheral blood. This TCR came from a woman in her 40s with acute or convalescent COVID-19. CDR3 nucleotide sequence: TGTGCCATCAGTGATGGGGGACAGGGAACAGATACGCAGTATTTT. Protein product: CAISDGGQGTDTQYF.